This section outlines one T cell receptor beta chain sequence together with its context. Its specificity is not known. This entry belongs to a study of blood T cells in healthy people across ages. In the study overall: Every two T cells gave about one barcoded beta molecule via template switching.

The CDR3 is 14 residues long. Findings and caveats of the study: A strong correlation between TCR beta diversity and naive T cell percentage was seen.

A second roughly 6 to 11 cycle PCR used barcoded and J-beta primers. TCRdb re-called the 5' RACE reads with MiXCR, one entry per CDR3 protein. The table lists 1.4 million to 1.5 million distinct CDR3 sequences, around 42% of them singletons. The TCR was taken from a woman aged 18-29 years in good health. The material sequenced was blood. V usage is TRBV21-1 and J usage is TRBJ1-6. TRBV21-1 is annotated as a pseudogene. CDR3 sequence reads: CASSKVRGNSPLHF. CDR3 in DNA: TGTGCCAGCAGCAAAGTTCGGGGTAATTCACCCCTCCACTTT.